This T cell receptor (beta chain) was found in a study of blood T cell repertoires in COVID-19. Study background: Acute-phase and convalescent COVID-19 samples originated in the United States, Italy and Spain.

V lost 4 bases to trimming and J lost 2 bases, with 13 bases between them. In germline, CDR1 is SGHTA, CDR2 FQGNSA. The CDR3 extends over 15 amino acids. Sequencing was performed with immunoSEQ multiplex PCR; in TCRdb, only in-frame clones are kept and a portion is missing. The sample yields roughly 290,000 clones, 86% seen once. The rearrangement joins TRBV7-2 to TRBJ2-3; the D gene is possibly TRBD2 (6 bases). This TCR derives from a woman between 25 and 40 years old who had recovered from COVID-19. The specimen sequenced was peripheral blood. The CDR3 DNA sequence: TGTGCCAGCAGCTCCGGAGCGGGCCACACAGATACGCAGTATTTT. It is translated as CASSSGAGHTDTQYF.